These T cell receptor beta chains were read from a single sample in a study of T-cell memory formation after mild COVID-19. TCRdb ran MiXCR on the 5' RACE reads and lists one entry per CDR3 protein. This table holds a few hundred thousand distinct CDR3 sequences, around 20% found once. The source material was PBMCs or a T cell subset sorted from them (not recorded which). The receptors come from an adult woman who had mild COVID-19 (a few samples of this study predate the infection). Cell type and time point are not known. The CDR3 runs from the conserved cysteine through the conserved F or W. D genes are given only for firm matches. Size is omitted from some rows. Given values are once, few, many or a class for expanded clones.

v_call	j_call	d_call	clone_size	cdr3_length	cdr3_nt	cdr3_aa
TRBV24-1	TRBJ2-3	TRBD1	few	16	TGTGCCACCAGTGATTTGAGGGACAGTCCCACAGATACGCAGTATTTT	CATSDLRDSPTDTQYF
TRBV7-6	TRBJ2-1	.	many	16	TGTGCCAGCAGCTTAGCGGCGGGGAGCTCCTACAATGAGCAGTTCTTC	CASSLAAGSSYNEQFF
TRBV5-1	TRBJ2-2	.	.	14	TGCGCCAGCAGCCCAGGGTCCGACACCGGGGAGCTGTTTTTT	CASSPGSDTGELFF
TRBV6-1	TRBJ2-5	.	.	11	TGTGCCAGCAGTGGATACGAGACCCAGTACTTC	CASSGYETQYF
TRBV10-2	TRBJ2-5	.	few	13	TGCGCCAGCACTATCAGGGGAAAAGAGACCCAGTACTTC	CASTIRGKETQYF
TRBV5-6	TRBJ2-5	.	.	14	TGTGCCAGCAGCTTGAATCAAGCACAAGAGACCCAGTACTTC	CASSLNQAQETQYF
TRBV24-1	TRBJ2-1	TRBD2	.	22	TGTGCCACCAGTGATCCGGGACTAGCGGGACAAACGGCGTTGGGGCTTTACAATGAGCAGTTCTTC	CATSDPGLAGQTALGLYNEQFF
TRBV24-1	TRBJ2-5	TRBD1	.	15	TGTGCCACCAGTGACTCGACAGGGGTGGGAGAGACCCAGTACTTC	CATSDSTGVGETQYF
TRBV12-3/TRBV12-4	TRBJ1-3	.	many	14	TGTGCCAGTGGCGTGTGGGGGCTTGGAAACACCATATATTTT	CASGVWGLGNTIYF
TRBV7-8	TRBJ2-5	TRBD2	few	16	TGTGCCAGCAGCTGGGGGACTAGCGGGAGTGGGGAGACCCAGTACTTC	CASSWGTSGSGETQYF
TRBV3-1	TRBJ2-1	.	.	14	TGTGCCAGCAGCCAAGATTCCCTGCTCGATGAGCAGTTCTTC	CASSQDSLLDEQFF
TRBV2	TRBJ1-1	.	.	14	TGTGCCAGCAGTGAAAGTGGTTTCGACAGGGAAGCTTTCTTT	CASSESGFDREAFF
TRBV29-1	TRBJ1-1	.	.	12	TGCAGTGGTTTCGGGGTATCCCCTGAAGCTTTCTTT	CSGFGVSPEAFF
TRBV29-1	TRBJ2-7	TRBD2	few	15	TGCAGCGTTGTGCGGCTAGCGGGAATGTCCTACGAGCAGTACTTC	CSVVRLAGMSYEQYF
TRBV4-1	TRBJ2-7	.	.	14	TGCGCCAGCAGCCAAGGGGGGGGCCTCGACGAGCAGTACTTC	CASSQGGGLDEQYF
TRBV20-1	TRBJ2-7	TRBD2	.	18	TGCAGTGCTAGAGATTATCGGGGCGGGGACTACGGCTCCTACGAGCAGTACTTC	CSARDYRGGDYGSYEQYF
TRBV6-5	TRBJ2-7	.	.	13	TGTGCCAGCAGGAGACTAGTCTCCTACGAGCAGTACTTC	CASRRLVSYEQYF
TRBV20-1	TRBJ2-7	TRBD2	.	15	TGCAGTGCTAGAGATCGACTAGCGGGCACCTACGAGCAGTACTTC	CSARDRLAGTYEQYF
TRBV12-3/TRBV12-4	TRBJ2-7	.	.	15	TGTGCCAGCAGCCTTGGGTCGGAGGAACTCTACGAGCAGTACTTC	CASSLGSEELYEQYF
TRBV3-1	TRBJ2-1	.	few	14	TGTGCCAGCAGCCAAGAGGGGGCCATCAATGAGCAGTTCTTC	CASSQEGAINEQFF
TRBV18	TRBJ2-1	TRBD1	.	17	TGTGCCAGCTCACCGGCGGAGACAGGGATGCTATTCAATGAGCAGTTCTTC	CASSPAETGMLFNEQFF
TRBV7-9	TRBJ2-7	TRBD2	.	17	TGTGCCAGCAGCCCTGGGACTAGGCTCTCACAAAACTACGAGCAGTACTTC	CASSPGTRLSQNYEQYF
TRBV7-9	TRBJ2-7	TRBD1	.	15	TGTGCCAGCAGCTTACTCCCGGGACAGACCTACGAGCAGTACTTC	CASSLLPGQTYEQYF
TRBV27	TRBJ1-6	.	few	15	TGTGCCAGCAGTGAGACAGAGTCCTATAATTCACCCCTCCACTTT	CASSETESYNSPLHF
TRBV6-6	TRBJ2-7	.	few	14	TGTGCCAGCAGCACCGTCCGGGGAAGGGGCGAGCAGTACTTC	CASSTVRGRGEQYF
TRBV5-8	TRBJ2-7	.	few	16	TGTGCCAGCAGCTTGTTGTGGGGGGCCTTACTAGACGAGCAGTACTTC	CASSLLWGALLDEQYF
TRBV7-8	TRBJ2-5	.	.	13	TGTGCCAGCAGCTTAGAGCCAACGGAGACCCAGTACTTC	CASSLEPTETQYF
TRBV12-3/TRBV12-4	TRBJ2-3	.	.	14	TGTGCCAGCAGTTTAGGGGACATCACAGATACGCAGTATTTT	CASSLGDITDTQYF
TRBV12-3/TRBV12-4	TRBJ2-7	.	.	12	TGTGCCAGCAGTTTCGAGCCCTACGAGCAGTACTTC	CASSFEPYEQYF
TRBV7-9	TRBJ2-6	.	few	16	TGTGCCAGCAGCTCCCGCTTCGGCTCTGGGGCCAACGTCCTGACTTTC	CASSSRFGSGANVLTF
TRBV5-1	TRBJ2-7	.	.	14	TGCGCCAGCAGCTCGAGTACAGGGCCCTACGAGCAGTACTTC	CASSSSTGPYEQYF
TRBV12-3/TRBV12-4	TRBJ1-5	.	.	14	TGTGCCAGCAGTTTCGGCAGGATCAATCAGCCCCAGCATTTT	CASSFGRINQPQHF
TRBV20-1	TRBJ2-1	.	.	14	TGCAGTGCTCCCCGGGACCCGGTTGTGAATGAGCAGTTCTTC	CSAPRDPVVNEQFF
TRBV5-6	TRBJ1-2	TRBD1	.	16	TGTGCCAGCAGCTCATCCGGGACAGCCCTAGCACATGGCTACACCTTC	CASSSSGTALAHGYTF
TRBV4-3	TRBJ2-1	TRBD2	many	19	TGCGCCAGCAGCCAAGACTGGGCGGTTAGCGGGAGGGCCGACAATGAGCAGTTCTTC	CASSQDWAVSGRADNEQFF